This T cell receptor beta chain was observed in a study of a mutant IDH1 vaccine in newly diagnosed glioma. The overall study: Patients were given eight vaccinations, scheduled in weeks 1, 3, 5, 7, 11, 15, 19 and 23. Radiotherapy alone preceded vaccination by 4-6 weeks; alternatively, vaccination started with temozolomide cycles.

For this clone: Its antigen is currently unknown.

The junction had 6 bases not matched to a gene; V was cut back by 4 bases and J by 5 bases. There are 14 residues in the CDR3. The germline V gene encodes CDR1 LNHNV and CDR2 YYDKDF (reference sequence). Repertoires were generated with immunoSEQ multiplex PCR, while TCRdb's copy carries only in-frame clones and drops some. The table has approximately 60,000 clones, more than 80% seen once; the top ten hold about 4.6%. Described time point: week 5, during vaccination. In the vaccine, a single dose held 300 ug of the mutant IDH1 20-mer peptide, along with topical imiquimod. Newly diagnosed WHO grade 3 or 4 IDH1-mutant, ATRX-lost astrocytomas were identified in the donors.

The sequenced sample was PBMCs, obtained from a glioma patient whose treatment included an IDH1 peptide vaccine. This rearrangement joins TRBV15 to TRBJ1-2; 8 bases agree with TRBD1. This clonotype originated in a woman between 40 and 50 years old with glioma. CDR3 protein: CATSTRRTGYGYTF. As DNA, the CDR3 is TGTGCCACCAGCACCCGCCGGACAGGGTATGGCTACACCTTC. The whole variable domain, remainder taken from reference TRBV15 and TRBJ1-2, is DAMVIQNPRYQVTQFGKPVTLSCSQTLNHNVMYWYQQKSSQAPKLLFHYYDKDFNNEADTPDNFQSRRPNTSFCFLDIRSPGLGDTAMYLCATSTRRTGYGYTFGSGTRLTVV.